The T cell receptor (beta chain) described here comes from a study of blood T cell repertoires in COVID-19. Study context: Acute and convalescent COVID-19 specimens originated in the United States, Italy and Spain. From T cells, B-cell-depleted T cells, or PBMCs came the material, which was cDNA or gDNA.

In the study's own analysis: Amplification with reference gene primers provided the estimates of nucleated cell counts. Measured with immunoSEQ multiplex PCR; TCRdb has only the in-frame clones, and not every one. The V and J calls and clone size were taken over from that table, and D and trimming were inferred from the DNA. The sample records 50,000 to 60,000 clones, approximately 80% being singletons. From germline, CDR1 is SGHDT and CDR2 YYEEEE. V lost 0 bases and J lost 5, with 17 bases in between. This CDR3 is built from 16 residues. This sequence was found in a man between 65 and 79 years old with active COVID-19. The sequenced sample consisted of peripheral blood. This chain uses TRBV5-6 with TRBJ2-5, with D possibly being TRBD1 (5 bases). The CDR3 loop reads CASSLVKGLAMETQYF. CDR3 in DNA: TGTGCCAGCAGCTTGGTAAAGGGGCTTGCGATGGAGACCCAGTACTTC.